The TCR beta chain described here comes from a study of identical twins. This clonotype was seen only a few times. As yet, its antigen is unknown. TCRdb fed the 5' RACE reads into MiXCR, producing one record per CDR3 protein. In the table there are hundreds of thousands of distinct CDR3 sequences, 12% of which are singletons. Study-level findings and limits: Diverse VJ usage suggested most zero-insertion clonotypes were not invariant T cells. A lower insertion count was a feature of abundant cord blood beta clonotypes, with no such feature in memory repertoires.

V shed 5 bases, J shed 3 bases, and the junction held 14 bases outside the gene matches. The V gene's germline CDR1 is SGHAT and CDR2 FQNNGV. The CDR3 length is 17 residues. The data were also submitted as part of a second study, on yellow fever vaccine responses in identical twins.

This chain joins TRBV11-2 and TRBJ2-7; TRBD1 matches 9 bases. The sequencing sample was made of CD8+ T cells sorted from blood. This TCR came from a woman under 30 in good health. In DNA form, the CDR3 reads TGTGCCAGCAGCCCAGGTTGGACAGGGGATGAGGACTACGAGCAGTACTTC. This sequence encodes CASSPGWTGDEDYEQYF.